Presented here are 16 T cell receptor beta chains from one specimen sequenced in a study of blood T cell repertoires in COVID-19. The table came from immunoSEQ multiplex PCR; TCRdb's copy has only in-frame clones and leaves some out. The repertoire includes 45,000 to 60,000 clones, roughly 88% of them detected once, and around 3.1% sits in the top ten. Sequencing input: peripheral blood. The receptors stem from a man over 45 with active COVID-19.

This sequence joins TRBV6-5 and TRBJ2-3; 9 bases map to TRBD2. This CDR3 spans 16 amino acids. V was clipped by 1 base and J by 6 bases; unmatched bases: 8. Germline assignment: CDR1 MNHEY and CDR2 SVGAGI. CDR3 DNA: TGTGCCAGCAGTTACTTAGTTAGCGGGAGTTCGGATACGCAGTATTTT. Its protein product is CASSYLVSGSSDTQYF.

The chain couples TRBV3-1 (or the pseudogene TRBV3-2) to TRBJ1-2; 9 nucleotides match TRBD1. The CDR3 sequence is 13 residues long. After removal of 5 bases from V and 7 bases from J, the junction contained 5 bases not matched to a gene. In germline, CDR1 is LGHDT, CDR2 YNNKEL (reference sequence). This CDR3 reads CASSLQGASGYTF. CDR3 nucleotide sequence: TGTGCCAGCAGCTTACAGGGGGCCAGTGGCTACACCTTC.

The V and J genes are TRBV19 and TRBJ2-5, with a weak D call TRBD1 (6 bases). The CDR3 extends over 12 amino acids. Germline V lookup: CDR1 LNHDA, CDR2 SQIVND (reference sequence). V gave up 8 bases and J gave up 4 bases, with 11 bases separating them. The CDR3 is CASRDRRETQYF. CDR3 nucleotide sequence: TGTGCCAGTCGTGACAGGCGAGAGACCCAGTACTTC.

This clone was picked up one time. The chain has TRBV10-2 and TRBJ1-4; perhaps TRBD1 as D (5 bases). CDR1 and CDR2 (germline): WSHSY, SAAADI. V shed 1 base and J shed 7 bases, with 10 bases lying between them. This CDR3 comprises 14 residues. The CDR3 DNA reads TGCGCCAGCAGTGAGTTGGGGGGTGGTGAAAAACTGTTTTTT. It is translated as CASSELGGGEKLFF.

This CDR3 reads CAIRGLAGGGEQFF. CDR3 DNA sequence: TGTGCCATCAGGGGACTAGCGGGAGGGGGTGAGCAGTTCTTC. V is TRBV10-3 and J is TRBJ2-1, with 16 nucleotides matching TRBD2. Germline CDR1 reads ENHRY; CDR2 reads SYGVKD. This CDR3 region has 14 residues. Trimming at V came to 6 bases and at J to 9 bases, leaving 2 bases not matched to a gene.

The chain has TRBV7-2 and TRBJ2-5; 8 nucleotides match TRBD1. This CDR3 has 14 amino acids. V was pared by 6 bases and J by 5 bases, with 8 bases of the junction left unmatched. Germline-derived CDR1 and CDR2 are SGHTA and FQGNSA. The CDR3 coding sequence is TGTGCCAGCAGTCCCCGGACAGGGCGGGAGACCCAGTACTTC. Its translation: CASSPRTGRETQYF.

The rearrangement uses TRBV27 and TRBJ2-2; a possible D gene is TRBD1 (6 bases). V was clipped by 7 bases and J by 6 bases, with 15 bases between them. CDR3 size: 14 residues. Per the germline V gene, CDR1 is MNHEY and CDR2 is SMNVEV (reference sequence). The CDR3 here is CASTKARGAGELFF. The CDR3 DNA sequence: TGTGCCAGCACCAAGGCCAGGGGAGCCGGGGAGCTGTTTTTT.

This clone was detected only a few times. The rearrangement uses TRBV6-1 and TRBJ1-5, with 9 positions matching TRBD1. Trimming removed 3 bases from V and 1 base from J; junction bases left unmatched: 7. The CDR3 runs to 17 residues. The germline V gene has CDR1 MNHNS and CDR2 SASEGT. CDR3 nucleotide sequence: TGTGCCAGCAGTGACGGGAGGGACAGGGTAAGCAATCAGCCCCAGCATTTT. Its protein is CASSDGRDRVSNQPQHF.

This clone was picked up one time. The rearrangement joins TRBV5-1 to TRBJ1-6; D unresolved. V lost 0 bases and J 1 base, leaving 14 bases between the germline ends. Germline V gene data show CDR1 as SGHRS and CDR2 as YFSETQ. The CDR3 has 18 amino acids. In DNA form, the CDR3 reads TGCGCCAGCAGCTTGGAACAGAGCAGAAGGTCCTATAATTCACCCCTCCACTTT. It specifies CASSLEQSRRSYNSPLHF. The whole variable domain, remainder taken from reference TRBV5-1 and TRBJ1-6, is KAGVTQTPRYLIKTRGQQVTLSCSPISGHRSVSWYQQTPGQGLQFLFEYFSETQRNKGNFPGRFSGRQFSNSRSEMNVSTLELGDSALYLCASSLEQSRRSYNSPLHFGNGTRLTVT.

The rearrangement joins TRBV7-9 to TRBJ2-7; 7 nucleotides align to TRBD1. J lost 2 bases, V lost 5 bases, and 6 bases had no gene match. CDR3 size: 14 residues. Germline CDR1 is SEHNR and CDR2 is FQNEAQ (reference sequence). CDR3 amino acids: CASSAPGQTYEQYF. CDR3 bases: TGTGCCAGCAGCGCACCGGGACAGACCTACGAGCAGTACTTC. The full variable domain, rest sourced from reference TRBV7-9 and TRBJ2-7, is DTGVSQNPRHKITKRGQNVTFRCDPISEHNRLYWYRQTLGQGPEFLTYFQNEAQLEKSRLLSDRFSAERPKGSFSTLEIQRTEQGDSAMYLCASSAPGQTYEQYFGPGTRLTVT.

V is TRBV6-1 and J is TRBJ2-7; D possibly corresponds to TRBD1 (5 bases). The CDR3 is 15 amino acids. The V gene's germline CDR1 is MNHNS and CDR2 SASEGT. V gave up 0 bases and J gave up 3 bases, with 12 bases separating them. CDR3 bases: TGTGCCAGCAGTGAAGCTCGTCAGGGATACTACGAGCAGTACGTC. The encoded protein is CASSEARQGYYEQYV.

The chain joins TRBV7-8 to TRBJ1-2; TRBD1 aligns across 8 bases. The V gene end was trimmed by 3 bases and the J gene end by 4 bases; junction bases not matched to a gene: 1. This CDR3 has 13 residues. The germline V gene encodes CDR1 SGHVS and CDR2 FQNEAQ. CDR3 in DNA: TGTGCCAGCAGCTTCGGACAGGGCTATGGCTACACCTTC. It is translated as CASSFGQGYGYTF.

The chain is built from TRBV6-2 or TRBV6-3 and TRBJ1-6; D is perhaps TRBD1 (6 bases). Between the trimmed V and J ends, which lost 2 bases and 9 bases, there was a span of 14 bases. The CDR3 totals 15 residues. Germline CDR1 reads MNHEY; CDR2 reads SVGEGT. The DNA for the CDR3 is TGTGCCAGCAGTTACGAGGCAGGGGCCTTTTCACCCCTCCACTTT. Its translation: CASSYEAGAFSPLHF.

This clone was counted between two and nine times. V usage is TRBV27 and J usage is TRBJ1-6, with a weak D call TRBD1 (5 bases). V was cut by 1 base and J by 6 bases, with 16 bases left in between. The germline V gene has CDR1 MNHEY and CDR2 SMNVEV (reference sequence). The CDR3 consists of 17 residues. The chain's CDR3 is CASSLFGMTVTNSPLHF. The CDR3 DNA reads as TGTGCCAGCAGTTTATTCGGCATGACAGTAACTAATTCACCCCTCCACTTT.

The rearrangement joins TRBV5-1 to TRBJ1-5; tentatively, D is TRBD1 (6 bases). The CDR3 extends over 14 amino acids. V lost 0 bases to trimming and J lost 5 bases, with 9 bases between them. The germline CDR1 and CDR2 sequences are SGHRS and YFSETQ. The CDR3 DNA is TGCGCCAGCAGCTTGGATGGGGGCTATCAGCCCCAGCATTTT. Protein sequence: CASSLDGGYQPQHF.

The DNA of the CDR3 is TGTGCCAGCAGCCGAGGACAGGAGAGCTCCTACAATGAGCAGTTCTTC. Translated, it gives CASSRGQESSYNEQFF. The chain links TRBV4-2 to TRBJ2-1; 7 bases line up with TRBD1. The V and J ends lost 4 bases and 0 bases, in that order; junction bases with no gene match: 6. The V gene's germline CDR1 is LGHNA and CDR2 YNFKEQ. CDR3 length equals 16 residues.